The present T cell receptor (beta chain) was sequenced within a study of T cell responses to AZD1222 COVID-19 vaccine. The germline V gene has CDR1 MDHEN and CDR2 SYDVKM. The CDR3 consists of 14 residues. V dropped 6 bases and J dropped 4 bases, with 15 bases sitting between them. The assay was immunoSEQ multiplex PCR, and TCRdb's table has in-frame clones only and misses some. The data contain 55,000 to 80,000 clones, 84% of them singletons. The chain joins TRBV28 to TRBJ1-2; D unresolved. The material was peripheral blood, obtained on day 0 of AZD1222 vaccination. The sequence was obtained from an adult in good health. DNA for the CDR3: TGTGCCAGCAGCCAAATCCGGGAACTCTATGGCTACACCTTC. It codes for CASSQIRELYGYTF.